Shown below are 23 T cell receptor beta chains from a single sample sequenced in a study of CD8 T cells in ankylosing spondylitis. A single record per CDR3 protein comes from TCRdb applying MiXCR to the 5' RACE reads. The table has roughly 440,000 distinct CDR3 sequences, under 20% seen once; the top ten hold just over 1%. The antigens for these receptors are not known. Broader study findings: Seemingly distinctive of ankylosing spondylitis blood was a TCR beta motif formed by eight highly homologous variants.

The sample taken for sequencing was blood, either unsorted or a sorted T cell fraction (not recorded which). The receptors were sampled from a male donor with ankylosing spondylitis.

This clonotype was counted only a few times. The chain uses TRBV12-3 or TRBV12-4 and TRBJ2-7; 8 positions match TRBD2. The CDR3 sequence is 13 residues long. With 5 bases clipped from V and 12 bases from J, the junction kept 12 bases outside the gene matches. The CDR3 region has the DNA TGTGCCAGCAGTCAAAGCGGGAGCCGGGGGGGGTACTTC. It encodes CASSQSGSRGGYF.

This clonotype was seen only a few times. The rearrangement uses TRBV5-6 and TRBJ2-2; TRBD1 aligns across 7 bases. The CDR3 extends over 16 amino acids. Germline CDR1 and CDR2: SGHDT and YYEEEE. The V gene end was trimmed by 4 bases and the J gene end by 6 bases; junction bases not matched to a gene: 12. DNA of the CDR3: TGTGCCAGCAGCCCCGAGGGGGCGCAGTGGGCCGGGGAGCTGTTTTTT. This codes for CASSPEGAQWAGELFF.

This clonotype came up a few times. This chain links TRBV6-2 or TRBV6-3 with TRBJ2-5; no firm D call. The CDR3 length is 15 residues. The V and J ends lost 0 bases and 0 bases respectively, with 8 bases between them. Germline assignment: CDR1 MNHEY and CDR2 SVGEGT. The chain's CDR3 is CASSYSVADQETQYF. CDR3 nucleotide sequence: TGTGCCAGCAGTTACTCGGTCGCTGACCAAGAGACCCAGTACTTC.

A single count supports this clonotype. V is TRBV20-1 and J is TRBJ1-5; TRBD1 aligns across 7 bases. V lost 4 bases, J lost 1 base, and 4 bases stayed unmatched. This CDR3 comprises 14 residues. Germline V gene lookup returns CDR1 DFQATT and CDR2 SNEGSKA (reference sequence). Here the CDR3 DNA reads TGCAGTGCTAAGCAGGGGGTCAGCAATCAGCCCCAGCATTTT. Amino acid sequence: CSAKQGVSNQPQHF.

The chain is built from TRBV5-1 and TRBJ2-3; 14 positions match TRBD2. The CDR3 contains 18 residues. Germline V lookup: CDR1 SGHRS, CDR2 YFSETQ. The V segment lost 3 bases and the J segment 2 bases; nucleotides outside the gene matches: 8. Here the CDR3 reads CASSSGLAGGRNTDTQYF. CDR3 sequence (DNA): TGCGCCAGCAGCTCCGGACTAGCGGGGGGCCGGAACACAGATACGCAGTATTTT.

V gene TRBV18 combines with J gene TRBJ2-3; 8 bases agree with TRBD1. Trimming cost V 4 bases and J 2 bases; bases outside gene matches: 11. The CDR3 is 17 amino acids. Germline CDR1 and CDR2: KGHSH and LQKENI. Written as DNA, the CDR3 is TGTGCCAGCTCACTATACCCGGGACAGGATCACACAGATACGCAGTATTTT. It specifies CASSLYPGQDHTDTQYF.

The V gene is TRBV10-2, the J gene TRBJ2-7; perhaps TRBD2 as D (5 bases). The CDR3 is made up of 11 amino acids. V was cut by 8 bases and J by 7 bases, with 12 bases left in between. Looked up from germline, CDR1 is WSHSY and CDR2 is SAAADI. CDR3 sequence (DNA): TGCGCCAGCCGATTTACGGGGGAGCAGTACTTC. This gives the protein CASRFTGEQYF.

This clonotype occurred a few times. This chain connects TRBV19 to TRBJ1-5; the D gene is possibly TRBD1 (6 bases). The germline V gene has CDR1 LNHDA and CDR2 SQIVND (reference sequence). Trimming pared 6 bases from V and 11 bases from J, leaving 20 bases between. CDR3 size: 14 residues. DNA for the CDR3: TGTGCCAGTAGCTTACAGGGTGGAGAACAGGCCCAGCATTTT. Translating it yields CASSLQGGEQAQHF.

The table lists this clonotype with a few counts. The rearrangement uses TRBV4-1 and TRBJ1-1; no clear D. V lost 1 base, J lost 4 bases, and 19 bases lay in between. The germline gives CDR1 MGHRA, CDR2 YSYEKL. The CDR3 is 17 residues long. CDR3: CASSQAPLGTVGTEAFF. The CDR3, as DNA: TGCGCCAGCAGCCAAGCTCCCCTGGGAACGGTGGGCACTGAAGCTTTCTTT.

In its sample, this clonotype was seen many times. J is TRBJ2-5 and V is TRBV10-3; D is perhaps TRBD1 or TRBD2 (5 bases each). The length of the CDR3 is 13 residues. V was pared by 8 bases and J by 5 bases, with 15 bases between. Germline V gene lookup returns CDR1 ENHRY and CDR2 SYGVKD. The CDR3 region is CAIRGRWGETQYF. The DNA for the CDR3 is TGTGCCATCCGTGGGAGATGGGGGGAGACCCAGTACTTC.

This clonotype was counted ten times or more. The V and J genes are TRBV29-1 and TRBJ2-5; maybe TRBD2 (6 bases). This CDR3 spans 14 amino acids. In germline, CDR1 is SQVTM, CDR2 ANQGSEA. The CDR3 here is CRADPGTGSETQYF. CDR3 coding DNA: TGCAGAGCCGACCCCGGGACTGGGTCAGAGACCCAGTACTTC.

This clonotype showed up just a few times. The rearrangement uses TRBV2 and TRBJ1-6; possible D gene TRBD1, 5 bases. Germline V lookup: CDR1 SNHLY, CDR2 FYNNEI. The CDR3 is made up of 14 amino acids. Trimming took off 6 bases at V and 10 bases at J, with 16 bases between the two ends. Written as DNA, the CDR3 is TGTGCCAGCAGGGGGTCAGGGCCTTACTCACCCCTCCACTTT. It codes for CASRGSGPYSPLHF.

The chain employs TRBV6-5 and TRBJ1-6; 8 bases match TRBD1. Germline V lookup: CDR1 MNHEY, CDR2 SVGAGI. The CDR3 has 15 residues. V dropped 4 bases and J dropped 10; count of bases not matched to a gene: 9. The CDR3: CASSFQGQGTSPLHF. The CDR3 DNA is TGTGCCAGCAGTTTCCAAGGACAGGGAACGTCACCCCTCCACTTT.

There are many counts of this clonotype. The chain joins TRBV6-5 to TRBJ2-3, with D maybe TRBD1 (5 bases). V dropped 0 bases and J dropped 6 bases, with 22 bases sitting between them. Germline V gene data show CDR1 as MNHEY and CDR2 as SVGAGI. The CDR3 covers 18 residues. Here the CDR3 DNA reads TGTGCCAGCAGTTACTCCGTTACCACAGGTGTCAAGAGGGATACGCAGTATTTT. Its protein is CASSYSVTTGVKRDTQYF.

V and J are TRBV5-1 and TRBJ2-7; D possibly corresponds to TRBD2 (5 bases). This CDR3 comprises 13 residues. From germline, CDR1 is SGHRS and CDR2 YFSETQ. Trimming took off 3 bases at V and 5 bases at J, with 12 bases between the two ends. This chain's CDR3 is CASSSRESNEQYF. The CDR3 DNA follows: TGCGCCAGCAGCTCCCGGGAATCCAACGAGCAGTACTTC.

CDR3 loop: CSAGGGAGGLQETQYF. The CDR3, as DNA: TGCAGTGCTGGGGGGGGAGCGGGAGGTCTACAAGAGACCCAGTACTTC. The J gene is TRBJ2-5, the V gene TRBV20-1; 9 bases map to TRBD2. With 5 bases clipped from V and 2 bases from J, the junction kept 12 bases outside the gene matches. Per the germline V gene, CDR1 is DFQATT and CDR2 is SNEGSKA (reference sequence). The CDR3 has 16 residues.

The CDR3 loop reads CASSSQTGGYNEQFF. CDR3 DNA sequence: TGCGCCAGCAGCTCGCAGACAGGTGGCTACAATGAGCAGTTCTTC. The chain links TRBV5-1 to TRBJ2-1, with D tentatively TRBD1 (6 bases). CDR3 length: 15 residues. V was shortened by 3 bases and J by 3 bases, with 13 bases between the two germline ends. Germline loops: CDR1 SGHRS, CDR2 YFSETQ.

This clonotype was counted at least ten times. The chain couples TRBV5-1 to TRBJ1-5; D not certain. CDR3 length equals 14 residues. Germline CDR1 SGHRS, CDR2 YFSETQ. V was cut by 4 bases and J by 4 bases, with 12 bases left in between. CDR3 in amino acids: CASSPKGGNQPQHF. DNA for the CDR3: TGCGCCAGCAGCCCGAAGGGAGGGAATCAGCCCCAGCATTTT.

This clonotype has only a few counts. The chain carries TRBV7-8 and TRBJ2-7, with 12 nucleotides matching TRBD1. J lost 5 bases, V lost 5 bases, and 10 bases had no gene match. The CDR3 spans 16 residues. The germline CDR1 and CDR2 sequences are SGHVS and FQNEAQ. DNA of the CDR3: TGTGCCAGCAGCCCACATGCCGGGACAGGGGGCGACGAGCAGTACTTC. The encoded protein is CASSPHAGTGGDEQYF.

The gene calls are TRBV2 and TRBJ1-1; D is unresolved. Looked up from germline, CDR1 is SNHLY and CDR2 is FYNNEI. Trimming removed 5 bases at V and 4 bases at J, with 14 bases between. This CDR3 has 14 amino acids. CDR3 nucleotides: TGTGCCAGCAGTACCGGGGTCCGGAGCACTGAAGCTTTCTTT. The encoded protein is CASSTGVRSTEAFF.

The table lists this clonotype with a few counts. The chain couples TRBV6-5 to TRBJ2-7; D is unresolved. Deletions cut 5 bases from V and 3 bases from J, with 20 bases between. Looked up from germline, CDR1 is MNHEY and CDR2 is SVGAGI. The CDR3 contains 16 residues. CDR3 bases: TGTGCCAGCAGTAACCATAGACCGCCCCTCCTCTACGAGCAGTACTTC. It yields the protein CASSNHRPPLLYEQYF.

The chain is built from TRBV20-1 and TRBJ2-5; D tentatively reads TRBD1 or TRBD2 (5 bases each). Trimming pared 5 bases from V and 5 bases from J, leaving 15 bases between. This CDR3 is built from 13 residues. Germline CDR1 is DFQATT and CDR2 is SNEGSKA (reference sequence). In nucleotides, the CDR3 is TGCAGTGCTCCGGGGCTCGGCGGGGAGACCCAGTACTTC. Its protein product is CSAPGLGGETQYF.

The table lists this clonotype with a few counts. The rearrangement links TRBV3-1 to TRBJ1-6, with TRBD1 as a possible D gene (6 bases). Trimming left V 0 bases short and J 7 bases short, with 13 bases between. CDR3 length equals 16 residues. The germline V gene encodes CDR1 LGHDT and CDR2 YNNKEL (reference sequence). The CDR3 region is CASSQDGGRGNSPLHF. Written as DNA, the CDR3 is TGTGCCAGCAGCCAAGATGGGGGGCGCGGAAATTCACCCCTCCACTTT.